These 26 T cell receptor beta chains came from one sample sequenced in a study of shared clonotypes between healthy human individuals. Some clones are missing from TCRdb's copy, which holds only in-frame ones; the method was immunoSEQ multiplex PCR. The data show nearly 750,000 clones, 72% seen once. Material: memory CD4+ T cells sorted from blood. Subset: CD45RA-negative fraction. These receptor sequences come from a woman in her twenties or thirties in good health.

The gene calls are TRBV29-1 and TRBJ2-5; 9 bases are a match to TRBD1. The CDR3 covers 15 residues. Trimming took 6 bases from V and 0 from J; bases not matched to a gene: 8. The germline V gene encodes CDR1 SQVTM and CDR2 ANQGSEA. CDR3: CSVKGTGINQETQYF. In nucleotides, the CDR3 is TGCAGCGTGAAGGGGACAGGGATAAACCAAGAGACCCAGTACTTC.

The chain combines TRBV27 with TRBJ2-1, with a tentative D call TRBD2 (5 bases). Germline CDR1 MNHEY, CDR2 SMNVEV (reference sequence). This CDR3 comprises 10 residues. Trimming removed 10 bases at V and 10 bases at J, with 11 bases between. Here the CDR3 DNA reads TGTGCCACCGACTGGGAGGAGCAGTTCTTC. Its translation: CATDWEEQFF.

This clone appeared once. V usage is TRBV28 and J usage is TRBJ1-4; no clear D gene. The CDR3 covers 15 residues. Looked up from germline, CDR1 is MDHEN and CDR2 is SYDVKM. Trimming cost V 6 bases and J 8 bases, with 19 bases left between them. CDR3 sequence: CASRTDGKLGEKLFF. In DNA form, the CDR3 reads TGTGCCAGCAGGACGGACGGTAAATTGGGAGAAAAACTGTTTTTT.

The V gene is TRBV7-9, the J gene TRBJ2-6, with 11 positions matching TRBD2. From germline, CDR1 is SEHNR and CDR2 FQNEAQ (reference sequence). The junction had 11 bases not matched to a gene; V was cut back by 4 bases and J by 3 bases. The CDR3 runs to 19 residues. This chain's CDR3 is CASSSIALAGVGGANVLTF. The CDR3, as DNA: TGTGCCAGCAGCTCAATAGCACTAGCGGGAGTGGGTGGGGCCAACGTCCTGACTTTC. The variable domain in full, completed from reference TRBV7-9 and TRBJ2-6, reads DTGVSQNPRHKITKRGQNVTFRCDPISEHNRLYWYRQTLGQGPEFLTYFQNEAQLEKSRLLSDRFSAERPKGSFSTLEIQRTEQGDSAMYLCASSSIALAGVGGANVLTFGAGSRLTVL.

In regard to this clone: A read error is possible here, since a much larger clone lies one base away. This CDR3 is CASNEVGLAANNEQFF. The CDR3 DNA reads as TGTGCCAGCAATGAGGTGGGACTAGCGGCAAACAATGAGCAGTTCTTC. This chain connects TRBV25-1 to TRBJ2-1; 11 bases match TRBD2. The V segment lost 7 bases and the J segment 5 bases; nucleotides outside the gene matches: 10. From germline, CDR1 is MGHDK and CDR2 SYGVNS. The CDR3 has 16 amino acids.

This chain uses TRBV4-2 with TRBJ2-3; 10 bases line up with TRBD2. CDR3 length: 17 amino acids. The V gene's germline CDR1 is LGHNA and CDR2 YNFKEQ. Unmatched junction bases numbered 6, after V lost 1 base and J lost 2 bases. The CDR3 spells CASSQGASGSLTDTQYF. CDR3 nucleotide sequence: TGTGCCAGCAGCCAAGGGGCTAGCGGGAGTCTCACAGATACGCAGTATTTT.

V usage is TRBV19 and J usage is TRBJ2-1, with D perhaps TRBD1 (5 bases). The CDR3 totals 13 residues. Per the germline V gene, CDR1 is LNHDA and CDR2 is SQIVND (reference sequence). Trimming stripped 3 bases from V and 7 bases from J, with 10 bases between. DNA of the CDR3: TGTGCCAGTAGTATCAGGGCGAGGAATGAGCAGTTCTTC. It yields the protein CASSIRARNEQFF.

The CDR3 DNA reads as TGTGCCACCAGCAGGGGCGGGGACTACAATGAGCAGTTCTTC. It yields the protein CATSRGGDYNEQFF. The rearrangement joins TRBV15 to TRBJ2-1; D might be TRBD2 (6 bases). The CDR3 is 14 amino acids. The V end lost 3 bases, the J end lost 3 bases, and 9 bases lay between the germline ends. The germline V gene encodes CDR1 LNHNV and CDR2 YYDKDF (reference sequence).

The chain uses TRBV7-2 and TRBJ1-5, with TRBD1 matching over 10 bases. There are 15 residues in the CDR3. Germline CDR1 is SGHTA and CDR2 is FQGNSA. V shed 1 base, J shed 6 bases, and the junction held 3 bases outside the gene matches. The CDR3 is CASSLVGTGVQPQHF. DNA of the CDR3: TGTGCCAGCAGCTTAGTTGGGACAGGGGTTCAGCCCCAGCATTTT.

V is TRBV19 and J is TRBJ2-7; 7 bases match TRBD1. V shed 3 bases, J shed 3 bases, and the junction held 8 bases outside the gene matches. Per the germline V gene, CDR1 is LNHDA and CDR2 is SQIVND (reference sequence). The CDR3 extends over 15 amino acids. The CDR3 loop reads CASSIGDSGLYEQYF. The CDR3 coding sequence is TGTGCCAGTAGTATCGGGGACAGCGGCCTCTACGAGCAGTACTTC.

The chain uses TRBV28 and TRBJ1-2; D gene ambiguous. V lost 8 bases, J lost 2 bases, and 6 bases lay in between. The CDR3 totals 11 residues. Germline lookup yields CDR1 MDHEN and CDR2 SYDVKM. In nucleotides, the CDR3 is TGTGCCAGCTTAAGGAACTATGGCTACACCTTC. This codes for CASLRNYGYTF.

Note on this clone: The same CDR3 can be traced to other DNA sequences in this sample. The chain recombines TRBV7-7 with TRBJ2-5; D tentatively reads TRBD1 or TRBD2 (5 bases each). CDR1 is SSHAT, CDR2 FNYEAQ, per germline (reference sequence). Trimming took off 2 bases at V and 5 bases at J, with 9 bases between the two ends. The CDR3 contains 13 residues. The CDR3 nucleotides read TGTGCCAGCAGCTTATGGGGCGGGGAGACCCAGTACTTC. It is translated as CASSLWGGETQYF.

The chain couples TRBV30 to TRBJ2-2; D is unclear. The germline gives CDR1 GTSNPN, CDR2 SVGIG (reference sequence). With 5 bases removed from V and 3 bases from J, the gap between germline ends came to 10 bases. This CDR3 region has 13 residues. This CDR3 reads CAWARSYTGELFF. DNA of the CDR3: TGTGCCTGGGCCCGTAGCTACACCGGGGAGCTGTTTTTT.

This clone was observed a few times. The chain joins TRBV29-1 to TRBJ2-1; D not certain. V dropped 7 bases and J dropped 1 base, with 20 bases sitting between them. The CDR3 consists of 16 residues. Germline V lookup: CDR1 SQVTM, CDR2 ANQGSEA. CDR3 residues: CSARPAASPSYNEQFF. CDR3 DNA: TGCAGCGCCCGTCCCGCGGCCTCTCCGTCCTACAATGAGCAGTTCTTC.

The CDR3 DNA sequence: TGTGCCAGCAGCTTTCTTAGCTTGAACACTGAAGCTTTCTTT. Translating gives CASSFLSLNTEAFF. V and J are TRBV5-6 and TRBJ1-1; unclear D gene. Germline V gene lookup returns CDR1 SGHDT and CDR2 YYEEEE. The germline V and J ends were trimmed by 2 bases and 0 bases, with 8 bases remaining between them. This CDR3 has 14 residues.

The chain carries TRBV11-3 and TRBJ2-1; the match to TRBD2 covers 7 bases. The V segment lost 5 bases and the J segment 8 bases; nucleotides outside the gene matches: 9. CDR1 is SGHNT, CDR2 YENEEA, per germline. The CDR3 consists of 14 residues. The CDR3 coding sequence is TGTGCCAGCAGCCTCAGCGGGACTGTCGATGAGCAGTTCTTC. Translating it yields CASSLSGTVDEQFF. Supplemented by reference TRBV11-3 and TRBJ2-1, the full variable domain reads EAGVVQSPRYKIIEKKQPVAFWCNPISGHNTLYWYLQNLGQGPELLIRYENEEAVDDSQLPKDRFSAERLKGVDSTLKIQPAELGDSAVYLCASSLSGTVDEQFFGPGTRLTVL.

Points on this clone: This CDR3 is also generated by other DNA sequences in the sample. This chain joins TRBV5-1 and TRBJ1-5; D is perhaps TRBD1 (6 bases). This CDR3 spans 15 amino acids. V was pared by 0 bases and J by 4 bases, with 11 bases between. Germline V gives CDR1 SGHRS, CDR2 YFSETQ. The CDR3 is CASSLGQGSNQPQHF. The CDR3 DNA reads TGCGCCAGCAGCTTGGGTCAGGGGAGTAATCAGCCCCAGCATTTT.

The chain uses TRBV18 and TRBJ1-5; a possible D gene is TRBD1 (6 bases). Deletions cut 0 bases from V and 2 bases from J, with 11 bases between. Per germline, CDR1 KGHSH and CDR2 LQKENI. The CDR3 totals 16 residues. In DNA, the CDR3 is TGTGCCAGCTCACCACCGAACAGGGCGGGCAATCAGCCCCAGCATTTT. Its protein product is CASSPPNRAGNQPQHF.

The chain combines TRBV2 with TRBJ1-4, with 7 bases identical to TRBD1. CDR3 length: 14 amino acids. Germline V gene data show CDR1 as SNHLY and CDR2 as FYNNEI. J was trimmed by 8 bases and V by 5 bases; bases with no gene match: 8. CDR3 protein: CASSLQGIQEKLFF. The CDR3 DNA sequence: TGTGCCAGCAGTCTACAGGGGATTCAGGAAAAACTGTTTTTT.

The rearrangement links TRBV5-5 to TRBJ2-6; 8 nucleotides align to TRBD2. The CDR3 runs to 17 residues. Germline CDR1 reads SGHKS; CDR2 reads YYEKEE (reference sequence). With V trimmed by 3 bases and J by 4 bases, 9 bases remained unmatched. CDR3 amino acids: CASSSGPGGLGANVLTF. The CDR3, as DNA: TGTGCCAGCAGCTCGGGACCGGGAGGGCTGGGGGCCAACGTCCTGACTTTC.

In nucleotides, the CDR3 is TGTGCCAGCAGCCCCCACCCCTCGGGGGAGAGCACAGATACGCAGTATTTT. This encodes CASSPHPSGESTDTQYF. The V and J genes are TRBV7-6 and TRBJ2-3, with a possible D match to TRBD2 (6 bases). The V gene lost 5 bases and the J gene lost 0 bases, with 18 bases spanning the gap. This CDR3 has 17 amino acids. Germline CDR1 reads SGHVS; CDR2 reads FNYEAQ.

This clone came up once. The chain is built from TRBV6-6 and TRBJ1-2; 9 bases line up with TRBD1. The CDR3 is 15 residues long. CDR1 MNHNY and CDR2 SVGAGI come from the germline V gene (reference sequence). Trimming took 6 bases from V and 2 from J; bases not matched to a gene: 7. CDR3 sequence: CASSPRTGENYGYTF. For the CDR3, the DNA is TGTGCCAGCAGCCCAAGGACAGGGGAAAACTATGGCTACACCTTC.

The V gene is TRBV14, the J gene TRBJ1-1; a possible D gene is TRBD1 (5 bases). The CDR3 is made up of 14 amino acids. The V end was cut by 0 bases, the J end by 1 base, with 6 bases between. CDR1 and CDR2 (germline): SGHDN, FVKESK. Here the CDR3 reads CASSQDRGNTEAFF. DNA of the CDR3: TGTGCCAGCAGCCAAGATAGGGGGAACACTGAAGCTTTCTTT.

This chain connects TRBV7-8 to TRBJ1-1, with D possibly matching TRBD1 (5 bases). This CDR3 region has 13 residues. Germline V gene lookup returns CDR1 SGHVS and CDR2 FQNEAQ. With 1 base removed from V and 5 bases from J, the gap between germline ends came to 8 bases. The CDR3 DNA reads TGTGCCAGCAGCTTAGGGGGGATTACTGAAGCTTTCTTT. It is translated as CASSLGGITEAFF.

V is TRBV6-1 and J is TRBJ2-7; weak D call: TRBD1 (5 bases). CDR3 size: 12 residues. Germline assignment: CDR1 MNHNS and CDR2 SASEGT. Trimming pared 6 bases from V and 6 bases from J, leaving 12 bases between. CDR3: CASRERGIEQYF. In DNA form, the CDR3 reads TGTGCCAGCAGAGAAAGGGGAATCGAGCAGTACTTC.

V usage is TRBV5-1 and J usage is TRBJ2-6; D not certain. The CDR3 has 15 amino acids. The germline CDR1 and CDR2 sequences are SGHRS and YFSETQ. V lost 0 bases and J 4 bases, leaving 8 bases between the germline ends. CDR3 amino acids: CASSLASYGANVLTF. CDR3 DNA sequence: TGCGCCAGCAGCTTGGCCAGCTACGGGGCCAACGTCCTGACTTTC.